The 15 T cell receptor beta chains below come from one sample, sequenced in a study of blood T cell repertoires in COVID-19. Using immunoSEQ multiplex PCR, the repertoire was profiled, and TCRdb retains in-frame clones only, with some absent. Counted here are 200,000 to 300,000 clones, 80% to 90% occurring once; the ten biggest clones make up over 3.5%. The sequencing sample was made of peripheral blood. These receptors came from a woman between 40 and 50 years old with acute or convalescent COVID-19.

The chain employs TRBV27 and TRBJ1-5; 11 nucleotides agree with TRBD1. This CDR3 is 16 amino acids long. From germline, CDR1 is MNHEY and CDR2 SMNVEV (reference sequence). Trimming at V came to 4 bases and at J to 4 bases, leaving 6 bases not matched to a gene. The CDR3 sequence: CASSSLDRGQNQPQHF. The CDR3 DNA sequence: TGTGCCAGCAGTTCCCTGGACAGGGGGCAAAATCAGCCCCAGCATTTT.

The chain has TRBV10-2 and TRBJ2-3; D may be TRBD2 (5 bases). Germline V gives CDR1 WSHSY, CDR2 SAAADI. V shed 8 bases and J shed 3 bases, with 12 bases lying between them. The CDR3 spans 13 residues. CDR3 loop: CASEGPPTDTQYF. CDR3 coding DNA: TGCGCCAGCGAGGGCCCCCCTACAGATACGCAGTATTTT.

This chain connects TRBV29-1 to TRBJ1-4; 8 bases are a match to TRBD1. From germline, CDR1 is SQVTM and CDR2 ANQGSEA. The CDR3 runs 15 residues. Trimming removed 4 bases from V and 7 bases from J; junction bases left unmatched: 11. As DNA, the CDR3 is TGCAGCGTTGGGGACAGGACAGGGAGGGGTGAAAAACTGTTTTTT. Translation: CSVGDRTGRGEKLFF.

V usage is TRBV4-1 and J usage is TRBJ1-2; TRBD1 agrees at 7 bases. Trimming cost V 2 bases and J 7 bases; bases outside gene matches: 7. This CDR3 comprises 14 residues. Germline V gives CDR1 MGHRA, CDR2 YSYEKL. The CDR3 coding sequence is TGCGCCAGCAGCCAACCCGACAGGGTTGGTGGCTACACCTTC. It codes for CASSQPDRVGGYTF.

The rearrangement joins TRBV18 to TRBJ1-5, with D uncertain. Trimming pared 1 base from V and 4 bases from J, leaving 5 bases between. The CDR3 covers 13 residues. In germline, CDR1 is KGHSH, CDR2 LQKENI. The CDR3 loop is CASSPQENQPQHF. As DNA, the CDR3 is TGTGCCAGCTCACCACAGGAGAATCAGCCCCAGCATTTT.

The genes are TRBV2 and TRBJ1-2, with D hard to call. CDR1 SNHLY and CDR2 FYNNEI come from the germline V gene. This CDR3 is built from 13 residues. The V gene lost 7 bases and the J gene lost 7 bases, with 16 bases spanning the gap. The CDR3 protein is CASTRREVIGYTF. Written as DNA, the CDR3 is TGTGCCAGCACCCGTAGGGAGGTTATTGGCTACACCTTC.

This chain links TRBV5-1 with TRBJ2-5, with TRBD2 as a possible D gene (5 bases). V gave up 2 bases and J gave up 3 bases, with 32 bases separating them. In germline, CDR1 is SGHRS, CDR2 YFSETQ. The CDR3 runs to 21 residues. This CDR3 is CASSLPGNSQSLAIREETQYF. In DNA, the CDR3 is TGCGCCAGCAGCTTACCGGGGAATTCCCAATCGCTCGCCATTCGGGAAGAGACCCAGTACTTC.

This rearrangement joins TRBV29-1 to TRBJ2-3; 8 bases map to TRBD2. From germline, CDR1 is SQVTM and CDR2 ANQGSEA. The CDR3 sequence is 14 residues long. Trimming took 8 bases from V and 6 from J; bases not matched to a gene: 13. CDR3 bases: TGCAGCTCTACCCCCGGGACTAGGTTTGATACGCAGTATTTT. It translates to CSSTPGTRFDTQYF.

This chain joins TRBV5-6 and TRBJ1-2; 11 bases agree with TRBD1. J gave up 5 bases and V 1 base, and 1 base lay outside the gene matches. The germline CDR1 and CDR2 sequences are SGHDT and YYEEEE. The CDR3 is made up of 14 amino acids. The CDR3 region has the DNA TGTGCCAGCAGCTTGCGGGACAGGGGGTATGGCTACACCTTC. Residues: CASSLRDRGYGYTF. The complete variable domain, with remaining parts taken from reference TRBV5-6 and TRBJ1-2, reads DAGVTQSPTHLIKTRGQQVTLRCSPKSGHDTVSWYQQALGQGPQFIFQYYEEEERQRGNFPDRFSGHQFPNYSSELNVNALLLGDSALYLCASSLRDRGYGYTFGSGTRLTVV.

As to this clone: At the DNA level, this CDR3 is encoded by other sequences in the same sample as well. The V gene is TRBV5-1, the J gene TRBJ1-1; D perhaps matches TRBD1 (5 bases). Trimming left V 0 bases short and J 4 bases short, with 10 bases between. The CDR3 is 14 amino acids. Germline-derived CDR1 and CDR2 are SGHRS and YFSETQ. CDR3 in amino acids: CASSLAGGGTEAFF. CDR3 nucleotides: TGCGCCAGCAGCTTGGCGGGGGGAGGCACTGAAGCTTTCTTT.

The chain uses TRBV19 and TRBJ1-3, with 9 nucleotides matching TRBD1. There are 16 residues in the CDR3. The V gene's germline CDR1 is LNHDA and CDR2 SQIVND (reference sequence). Trimming at V came to 4 bases and at J to 4 bases, leaving 8 bases not matched to a gene. In DNA form, the CDR3 reads TGTGCCAGTAGTACCCGGACAGGGGCGAGGGGAAACACCATATATTTT. This gives the protein CASSTRTGARGNTIYF.

The chain recombines TRBV7-9 with TRBJ1-6; D uncertain. CDR1 is SEHNR, CDR2 FQNEAQ, per germline (reference sequence). V dropped 5 bases and J dropped 0 bases, with 14 bases sitting between them. This CDR3 comprises 17 residues. The CDR3 loop is CASSLGVASSYNSPLHF. The CDR3 region has the DNA TGTGCCAGCAGCCTTGGTGTTGCGAGCTCCTATAATTCACCCCTCCACTTT.

This sequence joins TRBV5-6 and TRBJ1-6, with D perhaps TRBD1 (5 bases). The V and J ends lost 2 bases and 0 bases respectively, with 6 bases between them. Germline-derived CDR1 and CDR2 are SGHDT and YYEEEE. There are 15 residues in the CDR3. CDR3 coding DNA: TGTGCCAGCAGCTTCGGGGGCTCCTATAATTCACCCCTCCACTTT. Encoded protein: CASSFGGSYNSPLHF.

The chain couples TRBV5-1 to TRBJ1-5; TRBD1 is a possible D gene (5 bases). V was pared by 0 bases and J by 6 bases, with 10 bases between. CDR3 size: 14 residues. Germline-derived CDR1 and CDR2 are SGHRS and YFSETQ. CDR3 sequence reads: CASSLVSGAQPQHF. The CDR3 nucleotides read TGCGCCAGCAGCTTGGTATCTGGGGCTCAGCCCCAGCATTTT.

J is TRBJ1-3 and V is TRBV11-2, with D unresolved. Germline V gives CDR1 SGHAT, CDR2 FQNNGV. The CDR3 spans 17 residues. V was clipped by 3 bases and J by 4 bases, with 19 bases between them. CDR3 loop: CASSFGTRVSAGNTIYF. The CDR3, as DNA: TGTGCCAGCAGCTTCGGAACCCGGGTCTCGGCAGGAAACACCATATATTTT.